This entry is about one T cell receptor beta chain. Its antigen remains unidentified. These data come from a study of post-analysis software for immune sequencing data. Overall study results and limits: Higher frequency in patients than in controls was seen for roughly 5 TRBV segments, with TRBV5-6, TRBV5-1 and TRBV20-1 among them. Compared against controls, patients with multiple sclerosis displayed significantly lower normalized Chao1 diversity. F measure clustering grouped samples strongly by preparation batch.

The CDR3 contains 14 residues. The ends were cut back, 6 bases at V and 0 bases at J, with 12 bases in the middle. cDNA libraries of TCR beta carried unique molecular identifiers. There were 1 to 10 million T cells, and 480,000 or so cDNA molecules came from them. One entry per CDR3 protein, called by TCRdb with MiXCR from the PCR reads. In the table there are 800,000 to 950,000 distinct CDR3 sequences, approximately 53% of which are singletons. The chain has TRBV12-3 or TRBV12-4 and TRBJ2-7; D call uncertain. The receptor was isolated from a girl aged 5 to 17 with multiple sclerosis. Specimen: blood. CDR3 DNA: TGTGCCAGCAGAGAGTCCGGGCGCTCCTACGAGCAGTACTTC. Translated: CASRESGRSYEQYF.